This T cell receptor (beta chain) was captured in a study of blood T cell repertoires in COVID-19. Sequencing was performed with immunoSEQ multiplex PCR; in TCRdb, only in-frame clones are kept and a portion is missing. The repertoire holds over 300,000 clones, with roughly 89% as singletons. Trimming cost V 6 bases and J 0 bases; bases outside gene matches: 10. From germline, CDR1 is KGHSH and CDR2 LQKENI. This CDR3 is built from 17 residues. The source is a man in his late teens or twenties with active or convalescent COVID-19. J is TRBJ1-5 and V is TRBV18; 8 bases align to TRBD1. The specimen was peripheral blood. The CDR3 DNA reads as TGTGCCAGCTCCCCCGACAGGGGAGGGAGTAGCAATCAGCCCCAGCATTTT. This encodes CASSPDRGGSSNQPQHF.